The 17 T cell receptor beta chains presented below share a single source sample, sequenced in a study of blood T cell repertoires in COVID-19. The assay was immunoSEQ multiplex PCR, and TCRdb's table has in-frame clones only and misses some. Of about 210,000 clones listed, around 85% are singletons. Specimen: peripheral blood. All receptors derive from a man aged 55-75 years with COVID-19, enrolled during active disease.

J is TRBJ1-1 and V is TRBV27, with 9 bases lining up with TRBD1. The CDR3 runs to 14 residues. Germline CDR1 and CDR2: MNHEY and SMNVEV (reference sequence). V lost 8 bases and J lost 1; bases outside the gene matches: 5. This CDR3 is CASGTGFGNTEAFF. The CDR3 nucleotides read TGTGCCAGCGGGACAGGGTTTGGGAACACTGAAGCTTTCTTT.

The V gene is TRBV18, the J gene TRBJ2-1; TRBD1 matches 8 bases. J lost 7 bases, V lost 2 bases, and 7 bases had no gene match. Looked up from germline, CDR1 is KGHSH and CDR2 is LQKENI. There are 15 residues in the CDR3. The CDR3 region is CASSPGQGSWNEQFF. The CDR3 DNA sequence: TGTGCCAGCTCACCAGGACAGGGTTCCTGGAATGAGCAGTTCTTC.

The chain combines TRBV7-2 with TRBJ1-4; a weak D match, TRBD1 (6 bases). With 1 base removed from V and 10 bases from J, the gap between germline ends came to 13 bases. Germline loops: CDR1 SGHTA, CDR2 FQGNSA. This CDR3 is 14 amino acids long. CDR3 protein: CASSLGTGNGKLFF. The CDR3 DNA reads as TGTGCCAGCAGCTTAGGCACAGGGAACGGAAAACTGTTTTTT.

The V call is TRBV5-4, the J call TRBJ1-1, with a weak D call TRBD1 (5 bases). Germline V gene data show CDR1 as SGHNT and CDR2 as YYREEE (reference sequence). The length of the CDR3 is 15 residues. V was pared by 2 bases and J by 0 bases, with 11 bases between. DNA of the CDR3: TGTGCCAGCAGCTTCCCAGGGTTTATGAACACTGAAGCTTTCTTT. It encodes CASSFPGFMNTEAFF.

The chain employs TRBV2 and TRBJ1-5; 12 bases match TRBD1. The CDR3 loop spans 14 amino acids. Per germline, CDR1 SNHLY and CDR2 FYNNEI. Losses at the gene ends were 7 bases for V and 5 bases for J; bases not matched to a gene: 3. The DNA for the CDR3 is TGTGCCAGCACCGGGACAGGGGGCGATCAGCCCCAGCATTTT. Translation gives CASTGTGGDQPQHF.

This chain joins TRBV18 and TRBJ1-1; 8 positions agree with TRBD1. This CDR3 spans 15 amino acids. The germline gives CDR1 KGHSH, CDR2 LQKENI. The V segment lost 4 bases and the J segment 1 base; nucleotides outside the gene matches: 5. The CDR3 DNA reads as TGTGCCAGCTCACTTAACAGGGGGGCGAACACTGAAGCTTTCTTT. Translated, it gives CASSLNRGANTEAFF.

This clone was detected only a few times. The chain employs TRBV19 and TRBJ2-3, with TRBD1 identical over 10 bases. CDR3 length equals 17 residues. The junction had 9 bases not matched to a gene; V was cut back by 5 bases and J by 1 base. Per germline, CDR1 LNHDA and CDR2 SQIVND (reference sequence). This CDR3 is CASSPTGQGVRTDTQYF. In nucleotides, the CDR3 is TGTGCCAGTAGTCCGACCGGACAGGGGGTTCGCACAGATACGCAGTATTTT.

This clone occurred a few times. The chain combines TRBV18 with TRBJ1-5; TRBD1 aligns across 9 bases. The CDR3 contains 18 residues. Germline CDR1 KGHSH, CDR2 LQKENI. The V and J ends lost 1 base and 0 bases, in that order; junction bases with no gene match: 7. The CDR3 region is CASSPRTGGGNSNQPQHF. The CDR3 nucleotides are TGTGCCAGCTCACCACGCACAGGGGGCGGCAATAGCAATCAGCCCCAGCATTTT.

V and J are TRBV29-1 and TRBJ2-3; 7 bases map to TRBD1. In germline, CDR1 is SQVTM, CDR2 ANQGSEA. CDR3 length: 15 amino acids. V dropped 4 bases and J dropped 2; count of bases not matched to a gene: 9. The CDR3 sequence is CSVGTPGQLTDTQYF. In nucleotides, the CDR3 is TGCAGCGTTGGGACTCCGGGACAGCTCACAGATACGCAGTATTTT.

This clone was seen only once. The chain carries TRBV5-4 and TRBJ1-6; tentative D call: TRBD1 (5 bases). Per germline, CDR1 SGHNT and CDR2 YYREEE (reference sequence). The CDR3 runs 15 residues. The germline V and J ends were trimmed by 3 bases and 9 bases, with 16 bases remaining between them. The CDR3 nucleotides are TGTGCCAGCAGCTCAGACGGACATGCGGCTTCACCCCTCCACTTT. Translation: CASSSDGHAASPLHF.

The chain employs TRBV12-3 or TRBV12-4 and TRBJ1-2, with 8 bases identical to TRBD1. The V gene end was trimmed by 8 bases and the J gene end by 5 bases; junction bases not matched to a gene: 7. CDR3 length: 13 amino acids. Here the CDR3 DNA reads TGTGCCAGCTTAGACAGGGGAGGATATGGCTACACCTTC. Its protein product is CASLDRGGYGYTF.

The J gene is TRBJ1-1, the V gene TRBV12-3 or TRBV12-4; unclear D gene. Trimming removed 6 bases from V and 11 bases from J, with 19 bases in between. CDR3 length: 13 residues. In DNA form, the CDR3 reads TGTGCCAGCAGCCCTGATTTGAGGGATTGGGCTTTCTTT. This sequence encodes CASSPDLRDWAFF.

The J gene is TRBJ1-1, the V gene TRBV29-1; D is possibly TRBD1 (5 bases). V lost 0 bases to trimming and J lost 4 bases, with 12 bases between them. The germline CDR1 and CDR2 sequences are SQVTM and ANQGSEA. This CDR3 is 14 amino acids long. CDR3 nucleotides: TGCAGCGTTGAAGATATGGGGCTTAGCACTGAAGCTTTCTTT. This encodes CSVEDMGLSTEAFF.

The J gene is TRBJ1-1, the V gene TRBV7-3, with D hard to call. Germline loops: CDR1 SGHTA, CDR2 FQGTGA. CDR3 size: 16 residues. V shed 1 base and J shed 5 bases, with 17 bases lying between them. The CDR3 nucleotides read TGTGCCAGCAGCTTAAATTCCGGCCTCGGGAAGACTGAAGCTTTCTTT. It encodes CASSLNSGLGKTEAFF. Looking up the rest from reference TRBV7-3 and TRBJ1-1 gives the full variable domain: GAGVSQTPSNKVTEKGKYVELRCDPISGHTALYWYRQSLGQGPEFLIYFQGTGAADDSGLPNDRFFAVRPEGSVSTLKIQRTERGDSAVYLCASSLNSGLGKTEAFFGQGTRLTVV.

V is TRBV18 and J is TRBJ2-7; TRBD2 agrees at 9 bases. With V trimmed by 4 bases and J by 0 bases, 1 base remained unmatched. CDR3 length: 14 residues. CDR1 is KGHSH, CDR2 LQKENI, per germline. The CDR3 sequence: CASSLAGVSYEQYF. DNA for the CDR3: TGTGCCAGCTCACTAGCGGGAGTCTCCTACGAGCAGTACTTC. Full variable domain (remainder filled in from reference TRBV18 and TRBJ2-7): NAGVMQNPRHLVRRRGQEARLRCSPMKGHSHVYWYRQLPEEGLKFMVYLQKENIIDESGMPKERFSAEFPKEGPSILRIQQVVRGDSAAYFCASSLAGVSYEQYFGPGTRLTVT.

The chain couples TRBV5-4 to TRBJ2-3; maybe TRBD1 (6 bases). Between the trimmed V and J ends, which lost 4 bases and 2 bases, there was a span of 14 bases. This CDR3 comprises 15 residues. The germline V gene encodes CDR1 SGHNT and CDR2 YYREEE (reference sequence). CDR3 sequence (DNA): TGTGCCAGCAGCCCCACAGGGCAGACCACAGATACGCAGTATTTT. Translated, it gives CASSPTGQTTDTQYF.

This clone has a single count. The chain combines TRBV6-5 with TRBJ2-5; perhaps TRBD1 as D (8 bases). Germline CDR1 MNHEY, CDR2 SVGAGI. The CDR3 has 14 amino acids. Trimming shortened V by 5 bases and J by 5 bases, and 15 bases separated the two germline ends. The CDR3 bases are TGTGCCAGCAGTAACGCACAGGGGGGGGAGACCCAGTACTTC. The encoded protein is CASSNAQGGETQYF.